The 9 T cell receptor beta chains in this list originate from one sample, sequenced in a study of beta chain features in type 1 diabetes. The study, taken as a whole, reports: TCRB CDR3s from Type 1 diabetes patients were moderately but significantly shorter in all four CD4+ subsets.

Their antigen targets remain unknown. Expressed TCRB transcripts were sequenced because the entire RNA isolate underwent reverse transcription. Only in-frame clones appear in the TCRdb table, and some are missing; sequencing was by immunoSEQ multiplex PCR. The sample has about 400,000 clones; over 9.5% are singletons. The specimen sequenced was naive CD4+ T cells from blood. The receptors stem from a woman aged 18 to 35 with type 1 diabetes.

This clone was seen a few times. The chain couples TRBV5-1 to TRBJ2-1; 9 nucleotides match TRBD2. J lost 6 bases, V lost 1 base, and 2 bases had no gene match. Germline loops: CDR1 SGHRS, CDR2 YFSETQ. The CDR3 extends over 14 amino acids. This chain's CDR3 is CASSLRLAANEQFF. DNA of the CDR3: TGCGCCAGCAGCTTGCGACTAGCGGCCAATGAGCAGTTCTTC.

In its sample, this clone was seen a few times. The V call is TRBV28, the J call TRBJ2-1; 14 bases line up with TRBD2. Trimming at V came to 6 bases and at J to 5 bases, leaving 3 bases not matched to a gene. CDR1 MDHEN and CDR2 SYDVKM come from the germline V gene. This CDR3 has 15 residues. The CDR3 sequence: CASSLGLAGDNEQFF. The CDR3 bases are TGTGCCAGCAGCTTGGGACTAGCGGGAGACAATGAGCAGTTCTTC.

The chain carries TRBV19 and TRBJ1-4; 9 bases line up with TRBD1. The V segment lost 6 bases and the J segment 7 bases; nucleotides outside the gene matches: 6. The CDR3 consists of 14 residues. The V gene's germline CDR1 is LNHDA and CDR2 SQIVND (reference sequence). In nucleotides, the CDR3 is TGTGCCAGTAGCGACGGGACAGGGAGTGAAAAACTGTTTTTT. Protein sequence: CASSDGTGSEKLFF.

This clone was recorded a few times. The CDR3 DNA reads as TGCGCCAGCAGCTTGGTTGGGACTAGCAACAATGAGCAGTTCTTC. It codes for CASSLVGTSNNEQFF. The V and J genes are TRBV5-1 and TRBJ2-1, with 9 positions matching TRBD2. V dropped 0 bases and J dropped 5; count of bases not matched to a gene: 3. The CDR3 covers 15 residues. Looked up from germline, CDR1 is SGHRS and CDR2 is YFSETQ.

In its sample, this clone was seen a few times. The rearrangement uses TRBV18 and TRBJ2-2, with D possibly TRBD1 on 6 matching bases. Per the germline V gene, CDR1 is KGHSH and CDR2 is LQKENI. The CDR3 is 15 residues long. V dropped 4 bases and J dropped 0 bases, with 9 bases sitting between them. The CDR3 DNA sequence: TGTGCCAGCTCACGGACAGTTACGAACACCGGGGAGCTGTTTTTT. Translated, it gives CASSRTVTNTGELFF.

Notes on this clone: Other DNA sequences of this sample code for an identical CDR3. The chain carries TRBV2 and TRBJ1-2, with no clear D. Germline CDR1 reads SNHLY; CDR2 reads FYNNEI. Trimming removed 1 base at V and 5 bases at J, with 5 bases between. The CDR3 covers 12 residues. The CDR3 sequence: CASSEGQYGYTF. As DNA, the CDR3 is TGTGCCAGCAGTGAAGGCCAGTATGGCTACACCTTC.

The V and J genes are TRBV28 and TRBJ2-5; D perhaps matches TRBD2 (6 bases). This CDR3 has 15 residues. The germline V gene encodes CDR1 MDHEN and CDR2 SYDVKM. The V end was cut by 6 bases, the J end by 11 bases, with 25 bases between. The DNA of the CDR3 is TGTGCCAGCAGCAGACCGGGACTCCGCCTTTCAAGTCAGTACTTC. It specifies CASSRPGLRLSSQYF. The complete variable domain, with remaining parts taken from reference TRBV28 and TRBJ2-5, reads DVKVTQSSRYLVKRTGEKVFLECVQDMDHENMFWYRQDPGLGLRLIYFSYDVKMKEKGDIPEGYSVSREKKERFSLILESASTNQTSMYLCASSRPGLRLSSQYFGPGTRLLVL.

In this sample, this clone turned up a few times. The chain joins TRBV5-4 to TRBJ2-5; perhaps TRBD1 as D (5 bases). CDR3 size: 14 residues. Trimming stripped 4 bases from V and 4 bases from J, with 14 bases between. CDR1 is SGHNT, CDR2 YYREEE, per germline (reference sequence). This CDR3 reads CASSIGQGTETQYF. For the CDR3, the DNA is TGTGCCAGCAGCATTGGGCAGGGAACAGAGACCCAGTACTTC.

The V call is TRBV7-9, the J call TRBJ2-5, with D possibly TRBD2 on 6 matching bases. The germline V gene has CDR1 SEHNR and CDR2 FQNEAQ (reference sequence). The length of the CDR3 is 15 residues. The V end was cut by 5 bases, the J end by 3 bases, with 16 bases between. DNA for the CDR3: TGTGCCAGCAGCGGGGCGGCAGGAGGGGAAGAGACCCAGTACTTC. Its translation: CASSGAAGGEETQYF.